The 26 T cell receptor beta chains reported below all come from one sample, sequenced in a study of post-analysis software for immune sequencing data. The antigens for these receptors are not known. Whole-study findings and limits: Four or five TRBV segments, including TRBV5-6, TRBV5-1 and TRBV20-1, were more frequent in patients than controls.

The TCR beta cDNA libraries contained unique molecular identifiers. TCRdb re-called the PCR reads through MiXCR, storing one row per CDR3 protein. The sample includes about 540,000 distinct CDR3 sequences, roughly 34% of them seen just once. The material sequenced was blood. The receptor set was obtained from a girl younger than 18 with multiple sclerosis.

This clonotype was seen a few times. The gene calls are TRBV20-1 and TRBJ2-5; a possible D gene is TRBD2 (6 bases). The CDR3 loop spans 15 amino acids. Germline V gene lookup returns CDR1 DFQATT and CDR2 SNEGSKA (reference sequence). Trimming removed 0 bases at V and 2 bases at J, with 13 bases between. The CDR3 spells CSARDSVGGQETQYF. The CDR3 DNA follows: TGCAGTGCTAGAGATTCGGTGGGGGGACAAGAGACCCAGTACTTC.

V usage is TRBV20-1 and J usage is TRBJ2-5; D may be TRBD2 (6 bases). This CDR3 comprises 12 residues. V lost 3 bases and J 3 bases, leaving 8 bases between the germline ends. Germline V CDR1 and CDR2: DFQATT, SNEGSKA (reference sequence). CDR3 DNA sequence: TGCAGTGCTAGGGACTACGAAGAGACCCAGTACTTC. As protein: CSARDYEETQYF.

The gene calls are TRBV20-1 and TRBJ1-1, with D possibly matching TRBD1 (5 bases). The germline CDR1 and CDR2 sequences are DFQATT and SNEGSKA (reference sequence). V gave up 3 bases and J gave up 0 bases, with 17 bases separating them. The CDR3 contains 16 residues. The CDR3 DNA follows: TGCAGTGCTAGGGGCGGGGGTCGGGGGATGAACACTGAAGCTTTCTTT. Translating gives CSARGGGRGMNTEAFF.

V and J are TRBV27 and TRBJ1-5; no clear D. CDR3 length: 15 amino acids. V was trimmed by 0 bases and J by 5 bases, leaving 11 bases between them. Germline V gene sequence: CDR1 MNHEY, CDR2 SMNVEV (reference sequence). The CDR3 nucleotides are TGTGCCAGCAGTTTATCAAGGTGGGGAGATCAGCCCCAGCATTTT. It encodes CASSLSRWGDQPQHF.

This clonotype turned up a few times. The chain employs TRBV15 and TRBJ2-1; D uncertain. The ends were cut back, 0 bases at V and 7 bases at J, with 4 bases in the middle. CDR1 and CDR2 from the germline V gene are LNHNV and YYDKDF (reference sequence). This CDR3 is built from 12 residues. The CDR3 loop is CATSRDLNEQFF. CDR3 bases: TGTGCCACCAGCAGAGATTTGAATGAGCAGTTCTTC.

This clonotype was seen repeatedly, ten times or more. The chain carries TRBV10-3 and TRBJ1-5; 9 positions agree with TRBD1. The junction had 1 base not matched to a gene; V was cut back by 6 bases and J by 4 bases. The CDR3 length is 13 residues. CDR1 is ENHRY and CDR2 is SYGVKD in the germline V gene. CDR3 sequence reads: CAISDRGNQPQHF. The DNA of the CDR3 is TGTGCCATCAGCGACAGGGGGAATCAGCCCCAGCATTTT.

This clonotype has more than one count but fewer than ten. The chain links TRBV4-1 to TRBJ2-4; 7 positions match TRBD2. Trimming took 2 bases from V and 12 from J; bases not matched to a gene: 10. The germline CDR1 and CDR2 sequences are MGHRA and YSYEKL. The CDR3 loop spans 14 amino acids. Here the CDR3 reads CASSQPAAGVDQYF. CDR3 coding DNA: TGCGCCAGCAGCCAACCCGCTGCGGGGGTCGATCAGTACTTC.

The genes are TRBV10-3 and TRBJ2-5; 7 bases fit TRBD1. The ends lost 7 bases at V and 3 bases at J; junction bases unmatched: 5. From germline, CDR1 is ENHRY and CDR2 SYGVKD. The CDR3 sequence is 13 residues long. CDR3 sequence reads: CAITPGTEETQYF. Written as DNA, the CDR3 is TGTGCCATCACCCCTGGGACAGAAGAGACCCAGTACTTC.

V gene TRBV5-6 combines with J gene TRBJ2-5, with 7 bases aligning to TRBD2. The CDR3 sequence is 18 residues long. V lost 5 bases and J lost 2; bases outside the gene matches: 18. Germline assignment: CDR1 SGHDT and CDR2 YYEEEE. Written as DNA, the CDR3 is TGTGCCAGCAGGTCCCACCCCAAACATCATAGCGGGCAAGAGACCCAGTACTTC. This encodes CASRSHPKHHSGQETQYF. Supplemented by reference TRBV5-6 and TRBJ2-5, the full variable domain reads DAGVTQSPTHLIKTRGQQVTLRCSPKSGHDTVSWYQQALGQGPQFIFQYYEEEERQRGNFPDRFSGHQFPNYSSELNVNALLLGDSALYLCASRSHPKHHSGQETQYFGPGTRLLVL.

This clonotype was detected only a few times. The rearrangement links TRBV5-1 to TRBJ2-4; the match to TRBD1 covers 7 bases. The CDR3 has 14 amino acids. Germline V CDR1 and CDR2: SGHRS, YFSETQ. With V trimmed by 3 bases and J by 7 bases, 7 bases remained unmatched. CDR3 in amino acids: CASSSGGQGNIQYF. The CDR3 DNA follows: TGCGCCAGCAGCTCAGGGGGTCAGGGGAACATTCAGTACTTC.

This sequence joins TRBV6-6 and TRBJ1-1; a possible D gene is TRBD1 (6 bases). From germline, CDR1 is MNHNY and CDR2 SVGAGI (reference sequence). The V end was cut by 2 bases, the J end by 4 bases, with 14 bases between. This CDR3 spans 15 amino acids. The DNA of the CDR3 is TGTGCCAGCAGTTACCGGGGGGGCTTAGCCACTGAAGCTTTCTTT. It is translated as CASSYRGGLATEAFF.

The chain employs TRBV7-2 and TRBJ2-5; no firm D call. The CDR3 is made up of 13 amino acids. V lost 4 bases to trimming and J lost 3 bases, with 9 bases between them. Per germline, CDR1 SGHTA and CDR2 FQGNSA. CDR3 nucleotide sequence: TGTGCCAGCAGCTCCGACACCGAAGAGACCCAGTACTTC. Translation: CASSSDTEETQYF.

This clonotype came up a few times. A junction end diverges from the germline sequence, so it may reflect a read error. V and J are TRBV28 and TRBJ2-5, with unresolved D. The J call may be wrong; the DNA end is better matched by TRBJ2-7. The CDR3 contains 13 residues. The germline CDR1 and CDR2 sequences are MDHEN and SYDVKM. As DNA, the CDR3 is TGTGCCCGCAGTTTGATGGGAATTCACGAGCAGTACTTC. Protein sequence: CARSLMGIHEQYF.

This clonotype was recorded a few times. The rearrangement uses TRBV9 and TRBJ2-3, with 8 bases identical to TRBD1. The CDR3 has 14 residues. J lost 2 bases, V lost 6 bases, and 5 bases had no gene match. Germline CDR1 and CDR2: SGDLS and YYNGEE. The CDR3 coding sequence is TGTGCCAGCACACAGGGGGTAAACACAGATACGCAGTATTTT. This encodes CASTQGVNTDTQYF.

As concerns this clonotype: One junction end does not reproduce the germline sequence, and a read error may be involved. The chain is built from TRBV13 and TRBJ2-1; 14 bases match TRBD2. The CDR3 consists of 20 residues. Germline CDR1 PRHDT, CDR2 FYEKMQ (reference sequence). The CDR3 DNA sequence: TGTGCCAGCAGTTTAGAGCGGGGACTAGCGGGGGCCCGCTCCTACAATGAGCAGTTCTTC. Protein: CASSLERGLAGARSYNEQFF.

This clonotype was recorded a few times. V and J are TRBV27 and TRBJ1-2; 9 nucleotides align to TRBD1. The V gene's germline CDR1 is MNHEY and CDR2 SMNVEV (reference sequence). The CDR3 is 14 amino acids. Unmatched junction bases numbered 4, after V lost 0 bases and J lost 8 bases. DNA for the CDR3: TGTGCCAGCAGTTTATCGGACAGGGGAAACGGCTACACCTTC. This codes for CASSLSDRGNGYTF.

This clonotype has just a few counts. The chain links TRBV6-5 to TRBJ2-3; a weak D match, TRBD2 (5 bases). Germline values: CDR1 MNHEY, CDR2 SVGAGI. The V end lost 8 bases, the J end lost 1 base, and 10 bases lay between the germline ends. The CDR3 covers 13 residues. The CDR3 spells CASQYGGTDTQYF. CDR3 nucleotide sequence: TGTGCCAGCCAATACGGGGGCACAGATACGCAGTATTTT.

This clonotype was picked up a small number of times. The DNA of the CDR3 is TGTGCCACCAGCAGAGACCGGACGGGGTGGTCTGGCTACACCTTC. Amino acids: CATSRDRTGWSGYTF. The gene calls are TRBV15 and TRBJ1-2; D remains ambiguous. V was pared by 0 bases and J by 7 bases, with 15 bases between. Looked up from germline, CDR1 is LNHNV and CDR2 is YYDKDF (reference sequence). The CDR3 is 15 residues long.

The genes are TRBV12-3 or TRBV12-4 and TRBJ1-5; no definite D call. Between the trimmed V and J ends, which lost 4 bases and 4 bases, there was a span of 8 bases. The CDR3 length is 13 residues. CDR3 sequence reads: CASSWAANQPQHF. The CDR3 DNA is TGTGCCAGCAGTTGGGCCGCTAATCAGCCCCAGCATTTT.

The chain uses TRBV6-1 and TRBJ1-2; D is undetermined. The germline CDR1 and CDR2 sequences are MNHNS and SASEGT. Deletions cut 0 bases from V and 3 bases from J, with 5 bases between. The CDR3 has 13 residues. The CDR3 here is CASSEAQYYGYTF. The CDR3 nucleotides read TGTGCCAGCAGTGAAGCCCAGTACTATGGCTACACCTTC.

CDR3 in amino acids: CASRTTSEETQYF. DNA for the CDR3: TGTGCCAGCAGGACGACTAGCGAGGAGACCCAGTACTTC. The V call is TRBV25-1, the J call TRBJ2-5, with 8 positions matching TRBD2. V lost 6 bases and J lost 5; bases outside the gene matches: 5. The CDR3 is 13 residues long. Germline CDR1 and CDR2: MGHDK and SYGVNS.

In regard to this clonotype: A much larger clone lies a single base off, so this may be a read error. The chain carries TRBV7-6 and TRBJ2-7; D ambiguous. CDR1 is SGHVS and CDR2 is FNYEAQ in the germline V gene. V shed 2 bases and J shed 12 bases, with 17 bases lying between them. The CDR3 runs to 13 residues. The CDR3 is CASSLYPLTSRYF. Here the CDR3 DNA reads TGTGCCAGCAGCTTATATCCCCTGACCTCTCGGTACTTC. The full variable domain, in which reference TRBV7-6 and TRBJ2-7 provide the parts outside the CDR3, is GAGVSQSPRYKVTKRGQDVALRCDPISGHVSLYWYRQALGQGPEFLTYFNYEAQQDKSGLPNDRFSAERPEGSISTLTIQRTEQRDSAMYRCASSLYPLTSRYFGPGTRLTVT.

V and J are TRBV20-1 and TRBJ1-5; D gene ambiguous. CDR1 DFQATT and CDR2 SNEGSKA come from the germline V gene (reference sequence). The ends were cut back, 0 bases at V and 4 bases at J, with 22 bases in the middle. The CDR3 runs to 18 residues. CDR3 in DNA: TGCAGTGCTAGAGATGGGGTCCTCGGGCGGATCGTTAATCAGCCCCAGCATTTT. It translates to CSARDGVLGRIVNQPQHF.

The chain recombines TRBV29-1 with TRBJ2-3; TRBD1 is a possible D gene (5 bases). CDR1 SQVTM and CDR2 ANQGSEA come from the germline V gene. The CDR3 covers 11 residues. CDR3 nucleotide sequence: TGCACCTCGGACATCACAGATACGCAGTATTTT. It codes for CTSDITDTQYF.

About this clonotype: This may be a read error, as it is one base from a much larger clone. This chain joins TRBV6-6 and TRBJ2-3; D not resolved. The V end was cut by 2 bases, the J end by 4 bases, with 7 bases between. The CDR3 has 13 residues. Germline V lookup: CDR1 MNHNY, CDR2 SVGAGI (reference sequence). The CDR3 sequence is CASSYSAPDTQYF. The CDR3 DNA reads as TGTGCCAGCAGTTACAGTGCCCCAGATACGCAGTATTTT.

This chain joins TRBV5-1 and TRBJ2-1; TRBD2 agrees at 10 bases. The CDR3 runs 17 residues. Germline values: CDR1 SGHRS, CDR2 YFSETQ. With V trimmed by 4 bases and J by 6 bases, 13 bases remained unmatched. Here the CDR3 reads CASSGVPTAGGGNEQFF. The CDR3 DNA is TGCGCCAGCAGCGGAGTACCGACAGCGGGGGGGGGCAATGAGCAGTTCTTC.